One and the same sample provided the 4 T cell receptor beta chains below, sequenced in a study of blood T cell repertoires in COVID-19. Method: immunoSEQ multiplex PCR; TCRdb's copy keeps in-frame clones and lacks some. The table includes approximately 480,000 clones, about 88% detected once. The sample taken for sequencing was peripheral blood. All receptors derive from a young man with COVID-19, enrolled during active disease.

The CDR3 DNA follows: TGTGCCAGCAGCCCCGCCGGCTCCTATAATTCACCCCTCCACTTT. Translated, it gives CASSPAGSYNSPLHF. V and J are TRBV5-6 and TRBJ1-6; D is ambiguous. CDR1 and CDR2 (germline): SGHDT, YYEEEE. With 4 bases removed from V and 0 bases from J, the gap between germline ends came to 8 bases. This CDR3 spans 15 amino acids.

This sequence joins TRBV5-6 and TRBJ2-3; 8 bases agree with TRBD2. The length of the CDR3 is 15 residues. V dropped 4 bases and J dropped 0; count of bases not matched to a gene: 4. Looked up from germline, CDR1 is SGHDT and CDR2 is YYEEEE. CDR3 nucleotide sequence: TGTGCCAGCAGCACCAGCGGGAGAAGCACAGATACGCAGTATTTT. Its protein product is CASSTSGRSTDTQYF.

This clone appeared a single time. The rearrangement links TRBV27 to TRBJ2-2, with 10 positions matching TRBD2. With V trimmed by 6 bases and J by 9 bases, 7 bases remained unmatched. CDR3 length equals 14 residues. Germline assignment: CDR1 MNHEY and CDR2 SMNVEV (reference sequence). For the CDR3, the DNA is TGTGCCAGCAGACTTGCTAGCGGGAGCTGGGAGCTGTTTTTT. This gives the protein CASRLASGSWELFF.

This sequence joins TRBV11-2 and TRBJ2-7; 9 positions agree with TRBD2. This CDR3 comprises 14 residues. Losses at the gene ends were 3 bases for V and 7 bases for J; bases not matched to a gene: 7. The germline V gene encodes CDR1 SGHAT and CDR2 FQNNGV. The CDR3 DNA is TGTGCCAGCAGCTTGGGTAGCGGGAGAGGTGAGCAGTACTTC. This codes for CASSLGSGRGEQYF.